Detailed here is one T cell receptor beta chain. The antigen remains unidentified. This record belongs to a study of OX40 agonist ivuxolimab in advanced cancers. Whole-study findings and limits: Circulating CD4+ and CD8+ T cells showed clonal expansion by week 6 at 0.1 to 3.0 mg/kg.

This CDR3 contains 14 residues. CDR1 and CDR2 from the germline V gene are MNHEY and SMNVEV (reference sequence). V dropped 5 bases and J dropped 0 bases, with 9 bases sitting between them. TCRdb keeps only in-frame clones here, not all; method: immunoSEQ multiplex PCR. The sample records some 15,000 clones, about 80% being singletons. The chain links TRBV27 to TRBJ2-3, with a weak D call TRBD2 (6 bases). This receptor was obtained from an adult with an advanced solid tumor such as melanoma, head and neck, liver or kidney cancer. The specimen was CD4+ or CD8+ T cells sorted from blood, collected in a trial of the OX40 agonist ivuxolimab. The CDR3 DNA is TGTGCCAGCAGTAACGGGGGAAGCACAGATACGCAGTATTTT. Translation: CASSNGGSTDTQYF.